This entry is about one T cell receptor beta chain. Its specificity is unknown. The CDR3 length is 14 residues. Per the germline V gene, CDR1 is MNHEY and CDR2 is SVGAGI. The V end lost 0 bases, the J end lost 3 bases, and 6 bases lay between the germline ends. Recent vaccinations or acute infections were absent in the healthy HIV-negative adult donors. The source of the sample is a study of shared clonotypes between healthy human individuals. At the level of the study: Three plates each covered CD4 naive and memory; CD8 naive two, CD8 memory one. Study-level results: The study sampled only blood, and tissue repertoires likely differ. In the sorted subsets, rarefaction showed sequencing was incomplete despite large depth.

Some clones are missing from TCRdb's copy, which holds only in-frame ones; the method was immunoSEQ multiplex PCR. Here the sample spans more than 1.2 million clones, about 98.5% being singletons. The chain joins TRBV6-5 to TRBJ2-1, with D unclear. The sequencing sample was made of naive CD4+ T cells sorted from blood. Subset described: CD45RA+ positively selected. The source of this sequence is a man aged 30 to 45 in good health. CDR3 coding DNA: TGTGCCAGCAGTTACTCAGGCGGCTACAATGAGCAGTTCTTC. It specifies CASSYSGGYNEQFF.